This T cell receptor (beta chain) derives from a study of blood T cell repertoires in COVID-19. In the study overall: COVID-19 samples from acute and convalescent phases originated in the United States, Italy and Spain. PBMCs, B-cell-depleted T cells, or T cells were the source of the cDNA or gDNA that made up the material.

In the authors' methods: Reference gene primers were amplified, and this amplification served to estimate nucleated cell counts. The repertoire was sequenced with immunoSEQ multiplex PCR; TCRdb's copy has only in-frame clones and lacks some. Clone size and V and J calls were adopted from that table, with D and trimming inferred from the DNA. The sample contains 120,000 or so clones, about 90% of which appear only once. CDR3 length: 13 residues. Trimming at V came to 6 bases and at J to 3 bases, leaving 4 bases not matched to a gene. The V gene's germline CDR1 is SQVTM and CDR2 ANQGSEA. Sequencing was carried out using peripheral blood. The source is a human donor in a cohort sampled during active COVID-19. The chain combines TRBV29-1 with TRBJ1-3; 8 bases line up with TRBD1. The CDR3 loop is CSVGGQDGNTIYF. The CDR3 DNA follows: TGCAGCGTGGGGGGACAGGATGGAAACACCATATATTTT.